These 14 T cell receptor beta chains share one sample of origin, sequenced in a study of T cell changes during pregnancy in multiple sclerosis. Profiled with immunoSEQ multiplex PCR; TCRdb holds only in-frame clones, not every one. The data hold about 27,000 clones, with 88% observed a single time. This sample comprised CD8+ T cells from peripheral blood mononuclear cells, obtained in the second trimester of pregnancy. The origin of the receptors is a female donor with multiple sclerosis, enrolled in a pregnancy study.

The V call is TRBV6-5, the J call TRBJ2-5; a weak D match, TRBD1 (5 bases). V lost 5 bases and J 3 bases, leaving 16 bases between the germline ends. CDR1 is MNHEY, CDR2 SVGAGI, per germline. The CDR3 covers 15 residues. This CDR3 reads CASSGPPEGEETQYF. The CDR3 DNA reads as TGTGCCAGCAGTGGCCCCCCCGAAGGGGAAGAGACCCAGTACTTC.

The chain uses TRBV6-5 and TRBJ1-2; 8 nucleotides line up with TRBD1. This CDR3 region has 14 residues. Germline-derived CDR1 and CDR2 are MNHEY and SVGAGI. Trimming removed 4 bases from V and 6 bases from J; junction bases left unmatched: 7. CDR3 sequence (DNA): TGTGCCAGCAGTTTCGTAACGGACAGGGATGGCTACACCTTC. Its translation: CASSFVTDRDGYTF.

The rearrangement uses TRBV29-1 and TRBJ2-1; 7 nucleotides line up with TRBD2. Germline CDR1 reads SQVTM; CDR2 reads ANQGSEA. The CDR3 is 13 residues long. J was trimmed by 9 bases and V by 2 bases; bases with no gene match: 7. The CDR3 loop is CSVEWRGNSEQFF. The CDR3 DNA follows: TGCAGCGTTGAATGGCGGGGGAATAGTGAGCAGTTCTTC.

This clone is a singleton in its sample. The V gene is TRBV7-9, the J gene TRBJ2-7; D call uncertain. This CDR3 has 13 residues. Trimming cost V 1 base and J 6 bases, with 10 bases left between them. The V gene's germline CDR1 is SEHNR and CDR2 FQNEAQ (reference sequence). In DNA, the CDR3 is TGTGCCAGCAGCTTAGGGTCGACAAGCGAGCAGTACTTC. Translation gives CASSLGSTSEQYF.

The rearrangement links TRBV2 to TRBJ2-2; D unclear. Germline lookup yields CDR1 SNHLY and CDR2 FYNNEI. The CDR3 extends over 13 amino acids. The ends were cut back, 1 base at V and 3 bases at J, with 3 bases in the middle. CDR3 in DNA: TGTGCCAGCAGTGAAGTAGACACCGGGGAGCTGTTTTTT. As protein: CASSEVDTGELFF.

The chain carries TRBV11-2 and TRBJ1-2; D is perhaps TRBD1 (5 bases). V was trimmed by 4 bases and J by 6 bases, leaving 15 bases between them. This CDR3 spans 14 amino acids. Germline CDR1 reads SGHAT; CDR2 reads FQNNGV. The CDR3 spells CASSSDILKNGYTF. The CDR3 bases are TGTGCCAGCAGCTCGGACATTCTTAAGAATGGCTACACCTTC.

The sample holds one count of this clone. The chain recombines TRBV2 with TRBJ1-3; TRBD1 might be the D (5 bases). Germline V gene sequence: CDR1 SNHLY, CDR2 FYNNEI. The CDR3 has 14 residues. Trimming took 4 bases from V and 0 from J, leaving 7 bases between them. CDR3 in amino acids: CASSGQPSGNTIYF. The CDR3 bases are TGTGCCAGCAGTGGACAGCCCTCTGGAAACACCATATATTTT.

This chain uses TRBV6-4 with TRBJ2-3, with 13 bases matching TRBD2. Per the germline V gene, CDR1 is MRHNA and CDR2 is SNTAGT. This CDR3 has 15 residues. With V trimmed by 3 bases and J by 4 bases, 1 base remained unmatched. CDR3 in amino acids: CASSEGTSGADTQYF. DNA for the CDR3: TGTGCCAGCAGTGAGGGGACTAGCGGGGCAGATACGCAGTATTTT.

The chain combines TRBV4-1 with TRBJ2-1, with 11 bases fitting TRBD2. Germline trimming cut 8 bases from V and 5 bases from J; bases unmatched to any gene: 20. The length of the CDR3 is 19 residues. Germline values: CDR1 MGHRA, CDR2 YSYEKL. CDR3 region: CASRTGTSGKMHRDNEQFF. In nucleotides, the CDR3 is TGCGCCAGCCGGACCGGGACTAGCGGCAAGATGCATCGGGACAATGAGCAGTTCTTC.

This chain connects TRBV15 to TRBJ1-2; perhaps TRBD1 as D (6 bases). This CDR3 is 14 amino acids long. Germline lookup yields CDR1 LNHNV and CDR2 YYDKDF (reference sequence). Deletions cut 0 bases from V and 5 bases from J, with 10 bases between. This chain's CDR3 is CATSRDSDSYGYTF. The CDR3 DNA is TGTGCCACCAGCAGAGATTCGGACAGTTATGGCTACACCTTC.

This chain connects TRBV5-6 to TRBJ1-1, with 10 bases matching TRBD1. The CDR3 sequence is 13 residues long. Germline CDR1 is SGHDT and CDR2 is YYEEEE. J gave up 6 bases and V 3 bases, and 2 bases lay outside the gene matches. The CDR3 coding sequence is TGTGCCAGCAGCTGGGGACAGGGGCCTGAAGCTTTCTTT. This gives the protein CASSWGQGPEAFF.

The count of this clone is one. The J gene is TRBJ2-2, the V gene TRBV30, with a weak D call TRBD2 (6 bases). Germline CDR1 GTSNPN, CDR2 SVGIG (reference sequence). V lost 1 base, J lost 6 bases, and 15 bases lay in between. This CDR3 comprises 15 residues. CDR3 region: CAWSAASGDSGELFF. The CDR3, as DNA: TGTGCCTGGAGTGCGGCCTCGGGGGATTCCGGGGAGCTGTTTTTT.

The gene calls are TRBV4-1 and TRBJ1-3; maybe TRBD1 (6 bases). The V end lost 1 base, the J end lost 0 bases, and 16 bases lay between the germline ends. The CDR3 consists of 18 residues. Germline values: CDR1 MGHRA, CDR2 YSYEKL. The CDR3 here is CASSQGPQGPRSGNTIYF. The CDR3 DNA follows: TGCGCCAGCAGCCAAGGTCCCCAGGGGCCCCGCTCTGGAAACACCATATATTTT.

The chain combines TRBV4-3 with TRBJ2-1; 10 bases map to TRBD2. V trimming: 0 bases; J trimming: 7 bases; junction bases outside the gene matches: 6. CDR1 is LGHNA and CDR2 is YSLEER in the germline V gene. The length of the CDR3 is 16 residues. The CDR3 bases are TGCGCCAGCAGCCAAGATCCCAGCGGGGGGGCGAATGAGCAGTTCTTC. Translation gives CASSQDPSGGANEQFF.